A single sample gave rise to the 27 T cell receptor beta chains below, sequenced in a study of blood T cell repertoires in COVID-19. The method was immunoSEQ multiplex PCR; TCRdb's version includes in-frame clones alone and lacks a portion of them. Here the sample spans around 120,000 clones, 88% being singletons. Sequenced input: peripheral blood. The receptors stem from a man aged 45 to 65 with acute or convalescent COVID-19.

The chain uses TRBV12-3 or TRBV12-4 and TRBJ2-7, with D perhaps TRBD1 (6 bases). There are 12 residues in the CDR3. V gave up 1 base and J gave up 6 bases, with 7 bases separating them. The DNA for the CDR3 is TGTGCCAGCAGTTTAGGGGGGCTCGAGCAGTACTTC. This encodes CASSLGGLEQYF.

This clone was seen once. This chain joins TRBV5-3 and TRBJ1-5; D possibly corresponds to TRBD1 (6 bases). TRBV5-3 is designated an ORF whose function remains uncertain. Trimming removed 8 bases at V and 2 bases at J, with 17 bases between. The CDR3 runs 15 residues. The CDR3 sequence: CASLRGLGCNQPQHF. CDR3 DNA sequence: TGTGCCAGTTTGAGGGGGTTGGGTTGCAATCAGCCCCAGCATTTT.

The chain couples TRBV6-5 to TRBJ1-2; D possibly corresponds to TRBD1 (6 bases). Germline assignment: CDR1 MNHEY and CDR2 SVGAGI. V dropped 3 bases and J dropped 6 bases, with 14 bases sitting between them. The CDR3 has 14 amino acids. The CDR3 DNA reads as TGTGCCAGCAGTTATCGTACAGGGCGGGATGGCTACACCTTC. The encoded protein is CASSYRTGRDGYTF.

In its sample, this clone was seen a few times. V gene TRBV7-2 combines with J gene TRBJ2-1, with TRBD2 matching over 11 bases. Germline V gene sequence: CDR1 SGHTA, CDR2 FQGNSA. After removal of 8 bases from V and 8 bases from J, the junction contained 8 bases not matched to a gene. The CDR3 is 14 residues long. The CDR3 sequence: CASGASGRSDEQFF. The CDR3 region has the DNA TGTGCCAGCGGGGCTAGCGGGAGGTCGGATGAGCAGTTCTTC.

The chain combines TRBV6-6 with TRBJ2-7; 8 nucleotides line up with TRBD1. Germline CDR1 MNHNY, CDR2 SVGAGI (reference sequence). CDR3 length: 14 residues. J was trimmed by 2 bases and V by 1 base; bases with no gene match: 1. The CDR3 DNA reads as TGTGCCAGCAGTTACTGGACAGGGCCCTACGAGCAGTACTTC. This sequence encodes CASSYWTGPYEQYF.

This chain uses TRBV6-1 with TRBJ2-2; tentative D call: TRBD1 (6 bases). The CDR3 is made up of 16 amino acids. Trimming shortened V by 4 bases and J by 6 bases, and 18 bases separated the two germline ends. Germline lookup yields CDR1 MNHNS and CDR2 SASEGT. The CDR3 nucleotides read TGTGCCAGCAGTGTAGTTGGGACACCTAACTCCGGGGAGCTGTTTTTT. Amino acid sequence: CASSVVGTPNSGELFF.

The chain uses TRBV9 and TRBJ1-2; D is uncertain. V dropped 3 bases and J dropped 4 bases, with 10 bases sitting between them. Per germline, CDR1 SGDLS and CDR2 YYNGEE. The CDR3 contains 13 residues. In DNA, the CDR3 is TGTGCCAGCAGCGCGGGTAGGTTCTATGGCTACACCTTC. Its protein product is CASSAGRFYGYTF.

The rearrangement uses TRBV25-1 and TRBJ1-4, with TRBD1 identical over 7 bases. The CDR3 runs to 13 residues. In germline, CDR1 is MGHDK, CDR2 SYGVNS. V was pared by 7 bases and J by 7 bases, with 6 bases of the junction left unmatched. The CDR3 DNA reads TGTGCCAGCACTATAGGGGGCCGTGAAAAACTGTTTTTT. This encodes CASTIGGREKLFF.

The count of this clone is one. This chain links TRBV2 with TRBJ1-6, with a tentative D call TRBD1 (6 bases). CDR3 length equals 16 residues. Per germline, CDR1 SNHLY and CDR2 FYNNEI. Trimming cost V 6 bases and J 7 bases, with 19 bases left between them. CDR3 DNA sequence: TGTGCCAGCAGCCCTCAGGGGCCCCTTAAGAATTCACCCCTCCACTTT. This translates into CASSPQGPLKNSPLHF.

The chain's CDR3 is CASQGQMNTEAFF. The CDR3 DNA reads as TGTGCCAGTCAGGGACAGATGAACACTGAAGCTTTCTTT. V and J are TRBV18 and TRBJ1-1; 7 bases align to TRBD1. V trimming: 9 bases; J trimming: 0 bases; junction bases outside the gene matches: 4. Germline-derived CDR1 and CDR2 are KGHSH and LQKENI. The CDR3 consists of 13 residues.

This sequence joins TRBV3-1 (or the pseudogene TRBV3-2) and TRBJ1-6, with D perhaps matching TRBD1 (6 bases). In germline, CDR1 is LGHDT, CDR2 YNNKEL (reference sequence). V shed 4 bases and J shed 10 bases, with 17 bases lying between them. The CDR3 is 15 amino acids. Here the CDR3 reads CASSPWTVSGSPLHF. The DNA for the CDR3 is TGTGCCAGCAGCCCCTGGACAGTAAGTGGATCACCCCTCCACTTT.

This CDR3 is CASMGQWDQPQHF. CDR3 DNA: TGTGCCAGTATGGGACAGTGGGATCAGCCCCAGCATTTT. The V and J genes are TRBV19 and TRBJ1-5; 7 nucleotides line up with TRBD1. This CDR3 contains 13 residues. Trimming cost V 7 bases and J 5 bases; bases outside gene matches: 5. The germline gives CDR1 LNHDA, CDR2 SQIVND (reference sequence).

J is TRBJ1-2 and V is TRBV5-4; D possibly corresponds to TRBD1 (5 bases). CDR1 and CDR2 (germline): SGHNT, YYREEE (reference sequence). The CDR3 has 13 residues. The V gene lost 2 bases and the J gene lost 5 bases, with 10 bases spanning the gap. The CDR3: CASSFGRAYGYTF. Here the CDR3 DNA reads TGTGCCAGCAGCTTTGGCAGGGCTTATGGCTACACCTTC.

The CDR3 coding sequence is TGTGCCAGCAGACTAAGACAGGGGTATAATTCACCCCTCCACTTT. Its translation: CASRLRQGYNSPLHF. The V and J genes are TRBV6-5 and TRBJ1-6; 8 nucleotides line up with TRBD1. There are 15 residues in the CDR3. Germline lookup yields CDR1 MNHEY and CDR2 SVGAGI. The V segment lost 6 bases and the J segment 4 bases; nucleotides outside the gene matches: 5.

The count of this clone is one. This chain joins TRBV9 and TRBJ1-1; tentatively, D is TRBD1 (6 bases). The germline V gene encodes CDR1 SGDLS and CDR2 YYNGEE. The CDR3 runs 15 residues. V was trimmed by 2 bases and J by 3 bases, leaving 14 bases between them. The CDR3 bases are TGTGCCAGCAGCGTTCCTTCAGGGGCGCACACTGAAGCTTTCTTT. Its translation: CASSVPSGAHTEAFF.

V is TRBV3-1 (or the pseudogene TRBV3-2) and J is TRBJ2-3; TRBD2 aligns across 15 bases. Trimming at V came to 0 bases and at J to 6 bases, leaving 10 bases not matched to a gene. The CDR3 spans 19 residues. Per the germline V gene, CDR1 is LGHDT and CDR2 is YNNKEL (reference sequence). This chain's CDR3 is CASSQEWGLAGGSRDTQYF. The CDR3 DNA reads as TGTGCCAGCAGCCAAGAATGGGGACTAGCGGGAGGCTCTAGGGATACGCAGTATTTT.

J is TRBJ1-2 and V is TRBV6-1, with a weak D call TRBD1 (5 bases). The CDR3 totals 16 residues. In germline, CDR1 is MNHNS, CDR2 SASEGT. Trimming took 2 bases from V and 5 from J, leaving 18 bases between them. CDR3 in DNA: TGTGCCAGCAGTGAAATTGGTGGCTCCCGGGGGTATGGCTACACCTTC. Amino acid sequence: CASSEIGGSRGYGYTF.

The chain joins TRBV5-1 to TRBJ1-6; no clear D. Germline CDR1 is SGHRS and CDR2 is YFSETQ. The CDR3 runs to 13 residues. V lost 5 bases and J lost 7, with 10 bases in between. CDR3 coding DNA: TGCGCCAGCAGTTTAACAGAAAATTCACCCCTCCACTTT. This encodes CASSLTENSPLHF.

This clone was observed once. The CDR3 loop reads CASSPTSGRGGDTQYF. The CDR3 nucleotides are TGCGCCAGCAGCCCGACTAGCGGGAGAGGGGGAGATACGCAGTATTTT. The V and J genes are TRBV5-1 and TRBJ2-3; the match to TRBD2 covers 12 bases. CDR1 SGHRS and CDR2 YFSETQ come from the germline V gene. The CDR3 loop spans 16 amino acids. J gave up 5 bases and V 4 bases, and 8 bases lay outside the gene matches.

The chain combines TRBV11-2 with TRBJ2-3; D may be TRBD2 (6 bases). The CDR3 sequence is 15 residues long. V lost 5 bases to trimming and J lost 4 bases, with 16 bases between them. Germline CDR1 reads SGHAT; CDR2 reads FQNNGV. CDR3 residues: CASSPRGADADTQYF. CDR3 coding DNA: TGTGCCAGCAGCCCCCGCGGGGCCGACGCAGATACGCAGTATTTT. Supplemented by reference TRBV11-2 and TRBJ2-3, the full variable domain reads EAGVAQSPRYKIIEKRQSVAFWCNPISGHATLYWYQQILGQGPKLLIQFQNNGVVDDSQLPKDRFSAERLKGVDSTLKIQPAKLEDSAVYLCASSPRGADADTQYFGPGTRLTVL.

This chain uses TRBV19 with TRBJ1-2, with unresolved D. The CDR3 consists of 14 residues. Trimming took off 7 bases at V and 6 bases at J, with 18 bases between the two ends. Germline CDR1 is LNHDA and CDR2 is SQIVND (reference sequence). CDR3 coding DNA: TGTGCCAGTACCAAACCCGGGAGTCTTGATGGCTACACCTTC. Protein product: CASTKPGSLDGYTF.

CDR3 residues: CASSLGLLMAGRTDTQYF. In nucleotides, the CDR3 is TGTGCCAGCAGCTTGGGTCTTTTGATGGCGGGACGCACAGATACGCAGTATTTT. The V call is TRBV5-5, the J call TRBJ2-3; a weak D match, TRBD2 (6 bases). This CDR3 contains 18 residues. The germline CDR1 and CDR2 sequences are SGHKS and YYEKEE (reference sequence). The V and J ends lost 0 bases and 1 base respectively, with 18 bases between them.

The rearrangement uses TRBV7-2 and TRBJ1-4, with D perhaps matching TRBD1 (5 bases). V lost 5 bases to trimming and J lost 7 bases, with 14 bases between them. Germline V gene lookup returns CDR1 SGHTA and CDR2 FQGNSA. CDR3 length: 14 amino acids. In nucleotides, the CDR3 is TGTGCCAGCAGCAACAGGTTGGGCGGTGAAAAACTGTTTTTT. It encodes CASSNRLGGEKLFF.

The chain recombines TRBV11-2 with TRBJ2-7, with TRBD1 matching 10 bases. Germline CDR1 reads SGHAT; CDR2 reads FQNNGV. Losses at the gene ends were 5 bases for V and 6 bases for J; bases not matched to a gene: 10. This CDR3 region has 15 residues. CDR3 coding DNA: TGTGCCAGCAGCCGCCAGGACAGGGGGATAGGCGAGCAGTACTTC. This sequence encodes CASSRQDRGIGEQYF.

The chain joins TRBV19 to TRBJ2-5; the D is unclear. The CDR3 consists of 12 residues. Trimming left V 4 bases short and J 2 bases short, with 5 bases between. Germline CDR1 and CDR2: LNHDA and SQIVND (reference sequence). For the CDR3, the DNA is TGTGCCAGTAGTACCAGTCAAGAGACCCAGTACTTC. It is translated as CASSTSQETQYF.

The V gene is TRBV6-5, the J gene TRBJ2-7; D gene unclear. V was shortened by 4 bases and J by 4 bases, with 17 bases between the two germline ends. The germline V gene encodes CDR1 MNHEY and CDR2 SVGAGI. CDR3 size: 15 residues. In DNA form, the CDR3 reads TGTGCCAGCAGTTTGCTAGTTCCGTTCCGGTACGAGCAGTACTTC. As protein: CASSLLVPFRYEQYF.

J is TRBJ2-5 and V is TRBV11-2; D is undetermined. This CDR3 is 15 amino acids long. Germline CDR1 SGHAT, CDR2 FQNNGV. V was pared by 1 base and J by 4 bases, with 13 bases between. This chain's CDR3 is CASSLAPLTGETQYF. The CDR3 DNA is TGTGCCAGCAGCTTAGCCCCACTGACTGGAGAGACCCAGTACTTC.